Included here is one TCR beta chain sequence, with context. 60 Vbeta and 13 Jbeta primers were used in PCR. Assay used: immunoSEQ multiplex PCR; TCRdb lists only in-frame clones, some missing. The sample contains 130,000 or so clones, roughly 66% of which appear only once. These data originate in a study of cytomegalovirus exposure and HLA in healthy donors. Study background: There were 350 to 400 genotyped donors. Of these, roughly 80% fell in the genetic ancestry cluster associated with self-reported Caucasian donors.

The germline V gene encodes CDR1 SGHNT and CDR2 YYREEE (reference sequence). The junction had 9 bases not matched to a gene; V was cut back by 0 bases and J by 5 bases. The CDR3 is made up of 16 amino acids. This receptor was taken from a man between 18 and 35 years old in good health and CMV-seronegative. This chain joins TRBV5-4 and TRBJ2-3, with TRBD2 matching 7 bases. The source material was PBMCs. The CDR3 here is CASSLGLGGGLDTQYF. In DNA, the CDR3 is TGTGCCAGCAGCTTGGGATTGGGGGGAGGGTTAGATACGCAGTATTTT.